The clone carrying this T cell receptor (beta chain) has a single count. Its antigen is as yet unknown. This sample was included in a study of cytomegalovirus exposure and HLA in healthy donors. The overall study: From HLA-typed donors, an early data release held about 85 million unique TCRs.

Study-wide results and limits: Further analysis was carried out later, and it showed several of the most significant clusters appearing linked to common viral pathogens. High specificity and sensitivity for cytomegalovirus status were reported for the classifier.

Use of 60 Vbeta and 13 Jbeta primers characterized the PCR. Method: immunoSEQ multiplex PCR; TCRdb's copy keeps in-frame clones and lacks some. The data show about 140,000 clones, with 80% seen just once and 4.5% to 6% held by the top ten. The sequencing sample was made of PBMCs. The source of this sequence is a male donor in good health and CMV-seronegative.

CDR3 nucleotide sequence: TGTGCCAGCAGGCCCAGGGAAACCTACGAGCAGTACTTC. Translating it yields CASRPRETYEQYF. The chain uses TRBV27 and TRBJ2-7; possible D gene TRBD1, 5 bases. This CDR3 has 13 amino acids. V lost 6 bases and J 2 bases, leaving 11 bases between the germline ends. Germline loops: CDR1 MNHEY, CDR2 SMNVEV (reference sequence).